The sequence of this T cell receptor (beta chain) was determined in a study of blood T cell repertoires in COVID-19. On the study more broadly: The samples span acute and convalescent COVID-19 from the United States, Italy and Spain.

There are 16 residues in the CDR3. Per germline, CDR1 MGHRA and CDR2 YSYEKL. V was clipped by 2 bases and J by 3 bases; unmatched bases: 4. Sequencing used immunoSEQ multiplex PCR; TCRdb keeps in-frame clones, though not all of them. Of more than 150,000 clones in the sample, around 92% were seen once. The genes are TRBV4-1 and TRBJ1-4; 9 bases match TRBD1. The sequencing input was peripheral blood. The source is a man aged 60 to 69 with acute or convalescent COVID-19. CDR3 loop: CASSQIRQGANEKLFF. The CDR3 nucleotides are TGCGCCAGCAGCCAAATAAGACAGGGGGCTAATGAAAAACTGTTTTTT.